This TCR beta chain was recorded in a study of cytomegalovirus exposure and HLA in healthy donors (dated by TCRdb to about 2017). For the study in its entirety: A later analysis indicated that the 130 or so validation repertoires were generated on the platform also employed for the approximately 690 repertoires of the first cohort. The aim of the study was to test whether cataloging public T cell receptors could identify signatures of past pathogen exposure. The study combined high-throughput TCR immunosequencing, statistical association of individual TCRs with disease status, and machine learning to predict cytomegalovirus infection status. Besides the first cohort of 550 to 750 subjects, a separate validation cohort made up of roughly 120 different subjects was used.

V loses 4 bases, J loses 0 bases, and the germline ends lie 16 bases apart. From a lookup of the germline V gene, CDR1 and CDR2 are SGHRS and YFSETQ. The CDR3 goes from the cysteine to the phenylalanine over 17 residues. The DNA shown is the 51-base CDR3, in frame from base 1. The donors belonged to the validation cohort of 90 to 150 subjects, which was separate from the approximately 680-subject first cohort. The library was made by the immunoSEQ multiplex PCR assay. Concerning the study's data processing: To diagnose cytomegalovirus status from the catalog of TCR beta chain sequences, a statistical classification framework was built. Entries here come from immuneACCESS through TCRdb and include only in-frame sequences with V and J called. Some clones fail to appear in such tables; in the studies checked, an unresolved V gene covers under half of the shortfall, and the cause of the remainder is unknown. V, J and clone size are those of that table, while D and trimming were read from the DNA. The sample yields approximately 200,000 clones; about three quarters were counted once. Clones ranked in the top ten supply 1.2% of the sample.

A note on this clone: What this receptor recognizes is not known. Base qualities are not provided; no much larger clone lies one nucleotide away.

Findings and caveats that apply to the study as a whole: A later analysis had no HLA typing for the validation cohort, so co-occurrence there was scored across all 130 or so repertoires. While some public TCRs were present in many individuals, most TCR sequences turned up only very rarely across donors. The authors suggested that the approach could potentially be extended to other disease states and immunological phenotypes. The classifier was reported to diagnose cytomegalovirus status with high specificity and sensitivity in both the original and validation cohorts. A total of 150 or so TCR beta chains were listed by the study as associated with cytomegalovirus. In a later analysis, TCRs clustered in the first cohort were found to also tend to co-occur in the 130 or so validation repertoires, with over 90% of cluster scores above 0. Three of the identified cytomegalovirus-associated TCR beta chains were confirmed in vitro to be specific for cytomegalovirus antigens.

The sequencing sample was made of PBMCs. This receptor was identified in a woman between 25 and 40 years old in good health and CMV-seronegative. The rearrangement joined TRBV5-1 to TRBJ1-4, with the D gene uncertain. The CDR3 reads CASSVAPNGATNEKLFF. The nucleotides are TGCGCCAGCAGCGTAGCACCTAACGGGGCAACTAATGAAAAACTGTTTTTT. Here the CDR3 is joined to the reference TRBV5-1 and TRBJ1-4 genes, and the full variable domain is: KAGVTQTPRYLIKTRGQQVTLSCSPISGHRSVSWYQQTPGQGLQFLFEYFSETQRNKGNFPGRFSGRQFSNSRSEMNVSTLELGDSALYLCASSVAPNGATNEKLFFGSGTQLSVL.